A single sample gave rise to the 18 T cell receptor beta chains below, sequenced in a study of T cell responses to AZD1222 COVID-19 vaccine. Profiling relied on immunoSEQ multiplex PCR, and the TCRdb table lists in-frame clones only, not all of them. The sample contains roughly 120,000 clones, roughly 90% of which appear only once. Sequencing used peripheral blood, obtained on day 0 of AZD1222 vaccination. Every receptor here comes from an adult in good health.

The chain links TRBV5-1 to TRBJ2-2; D may be TRBD1 (6 bases). Trimming removed 5 bases from V and 1 base from J, with 9 bases in between. The CDR3 is 14 residues long. Germline V gene lookup returns CDR1 SGHRS and CDR2 YFSETQ. CDR3 sequence reads: CASRTTGNTGELFF. CDR3 DNA sequence: TGCGCCAGCAGGACGACAGGGAACACCGGGGAGCTGTTTTTT.

The rearrangement joins TRBV3-1 (or the pseudogene TRBV3-2) to TRBJ2-1; 11 bases map to TRBD2. V lost 1 base, J lost 7 bases, and 3 bases stayed unmatched. CDR1 and CDR2 (germline): LGHDT, YNNKEL (reference sequence). The length of the CDR3 is 15 residues. This CDR3 is CASSQVAGGRNEQFF. The CDR3 DNA sequence: TGTGCCAGCAGCCAAGTAGCGGGGGGGCGAAATGAGCAGTTCTTC.

The chain carries TRBV6-1 and TRBJ2-2; perhaps TRBD2 as D (6 bases). Trimming shortened V by 3 bases and J by 0 bases, and 8 bases separated the two germline ends. CDR1 and CDR2 from the germline V gene are MNHNS and SASEGT. This CDR3 has 15 amino acids. The CDR3 DNA reads TGTGCCAGCAGTGAGGCGGGGACGAACACCGGGGAGCTGTTTTTT. Protein product: CASSEAGTNTGELFF.

This clone was observed once. The gene calls are TRBV5-1 and TRBJ2-1; D may be TRBD1 (5 bases). Between the trimmed V and J ends, which lost 5 bases and 3 bases, there was a span of 18 bases. This CDR3 has 16 residues. Germline V gene data show CDR1 as SGHRS and CDR2 as YFSETQ. CDR3 region: CASSFVDTQGYNEQFF. The CDR3 bases are TGCGCCAGCAGTTTTGTAGATACTCAGGGCTACAATGAGCAGTTCTTC.

The V and J genes are TRBV9 and TRBJ2-2; the match to TRBD2 covers 11 bases. V shed 3 bases and J 6 bases; nucleotides not matched to a gene: 7. The CDR3 sequence is 16 residues long. Germline CDR1 is SGDLS and CDR2 is YYNGEE. CDR3 in amino acids: CASSAFSGGVAGELFF. CDR3 nucleotides: TGTGCCAGCAGCGCGTTTAGCGGGGGGGTCGCCGGGGAGCTGTTTTTT. The entire variable domain, with the rest obtained from reference TRBV9 and TRBJ2-2, is as follows: DSGVTQTPKHLITATGQRVTLRCSPRSGDLSVYWYQQSLDQGLQFLIQYYNGEERAKGNILERFSAQQFPDLHSELNLSSLELGDSALYFCASSAFSGGVAGELFFGEGSRLTVL.

V gene TRBV20-1 combines with J gene TRBJ2-7; TRBD1 aligns across 9 bases. The length of the CDR3 is 14 residues. V was clipped by 3 bases and J by 4 bases; unmatched bases: 7. CDR1 and CDR2 from the germline V gene are DFQATT and SNEGSKA (reference sequence). The CDR3 loop is CSASQDRGRYEQYF. The CDR3 DNA is TGCAGTGCTAGTCAGGACAGGGGACGTTACGAGCAGTACTTC.

This chain joins TRBV3-1 (or the pseudogene TRBV3-2) and TRBJ1-2; D is perhaps TRBD1 (5 bases). This CDR3 contains 15 residues. CDR1 is LGHDT and CDR2 is YNNKEL in the germline V gene (reference sequence). Trimming shortened V by 1 base and J by 7 bases, and 16 bases separated the two germline ends. CDR3: CASSQVGAGGAGYTF. As DNA, the CDR3 is TGTGCCAGCAGCCAAGTAGGGGCCGGTGGTGCTGGCTACACCTTC.

The V call is TRBV6-2 or TRBV6-3, the J call TRBJ1-2; 7 bases are shared with TRBD1. After removal of 8 bases from V and 1 base from J, the junction contained 13 bases not matched to a gene. CDR1 is MNHEY and CDR2 is SVGEGT in the germline V gene. The CDR3 is 16 amino acids. The CDR3, as DNA: TGTGCCAGCCGTTCAGGGGGATACCGTTTTAACTATGGCTACACCTTC. It codes for CASRSGGYRFNYGYTF.

The rearrangement links TRBV6-5 to TRBJ1-2; tentative D call: TRBD1 (5 bases). Germline values: CDR1 MNHEY, CDR2 SVGAGI. This CDR3 spans 13 amino acids. Deletions cut 8 bases from V and 2 bases from J, with 12 bases between. The CDR3 reads CASHQPGNYGYTF. Written as DNA, the CDR3 is TGTGCCAGCCATCAACCAGGGAACTATGGCTACACCTTC.

This clone is a singleton in its sample. This chain links TRBV13 with TRBJ2-1, with a tentative D call TRBD2 (7 bases). The CDR3 covers 15 residues. The germline V and J ends were trimmed by 2 bases and 6 bases, with 14 bases remaining between them. Germline values: CDR1 PRHDT, CDR2 FYEKMQ (reference sequence). This chain's CDR3 is CASSLLGGPSNEQFF. The CDR3 DNA is TGTGCCAGCAGCTTATTGGGGGGGCCAAGCAATGAGCAGTTCTTC.

The CDR3 DNA reads as TGTGCCAGCAGCGTTCAGGGATATGGCTACACCTTC. Encoded protein: CASSVQGYGYTF. This sequence joins TRBV9 and TRBJ1-2; maybe TRBD1 (5 bases). The germline V gene encodes CDR1 SGDLS and CDR2 YYNGEE. The germline V and J ends were trimmed by 2 bases and 5 bases, with 7 bases remaining between them. The CDR3 contains 12 residues.

V is TRBV7-2 and J is TRBJ1-1; 8 nucleotides match TRBD1. CDR1 SGHTA and CDR2 FQGNSA come from the germline V gene. The CDR3 is made up of 13 amino acids. The V gene end was trimmed by 2 bases and the J gene end by 8 bases; junction bases not matched to a gene: 4. The CDR3 is CASSLLGDREAFF. The CDR3 DNA reads as TGTGCCAGCAGCTTACTAGGGGACAGGGAAGCTTTCTTT.

The chain has TRBV7-2 and TRBJ1-2; D not certain. V was trimmed by 2 bases and J by 4 bases, leaving 5 bases between them. The length of the CDR3 is 12 residues. Germline loops: CDR1 SGHTA, CDR2 FQGNSA. The CDR3 sequence is CASSLIRYGYTF. The DNA of the CDR3 is TGTGCCAGCAGCTTAATTCGCTATGGCTACACCTTC.

This chain joins TRBV5-1 and TRBJ1-1; the D is unclear. The CDR3 has 15 amino acids. Deletions cut 0 bases from V and 1 base from J, with 10 bases between. The germline V gene has CDR1 SGHRS and CDR2 YFSETQ. DNA of the CDR3: TGCGCCAGCAGCTTGGTGGGATTGCCGAACACTGAAGCTTTCTTT. It codes for CASSLVGLPNTEAFF.

The genes are TRBV19 and TRBJ1-4; 7 nucleotides align to TRBD1. The V segment lost 3 bases and the J segment 3 bases; nucleotides outside the gene matches: 4. Germline-derived CDR1 and CDR2 are LNHDA and SQIVND (reference sequence). The CDR3 consists of 15 residues. Here the CDR3 DNA reads TGTGCCAGTAGTATCCGGGACAGAGCTAATGAAAAACTGTTTTTT. Its protein is CASSIRDRANEKLFF. Full variable domain (rest looked up from reference TRBV19 and TRBJ1-4): DGGITQSPKYLFRKEGQNVTLSCEQNLNHDAMYWYRQDPGQGLRLIYYSQIVNDFQKGDIAEGYSVSREKKESFPLTVTSAQKNPTAFYLCASSIRDRANEKLFFGSGTQLSVL.

Only one count was recorded for this clone. V and J are TRBV2 and TRBJ1-2; D call uncertain. V dropped 8 bases and J dropped 4 bases, with 11 bases sitting between them. This CDR3 has 12 amino acids. From germline, CDR1 is SNHLY and CDR2 FYNNEI. The CDR3 DNA sequence: TGTGCCAGCGGCACAGACGGCTATGGCTACACCTTC. Its protein is CASGTDGYGYTF. Using reference TRBV2 and TRBJ1-2 for the parts outside the CDR3, the full variable domain is EPEVTQTPSHQVTQMGQEVILRCVPISNHLYFYWYRQILGQKVEFLVSFYNNEISEKSEIFDDQFSVERPDGSNFTLKIRSTKLEDSAMYFCASGTDGYGYTFGSGTRLTVV.

The V gene is TRBV5-1, the J gene TRBJ1-1; D gene unclear. Germline values: CDR1 SGHRS, CDR2 YFSETQ. V gave up 5 bases and J gave up 4 bases, with 15 bases separating them. The CDR3 extends over 14 amino acids. The CDR3 loop reads CASRPRTLPTEAFF. The CDR3 nucleotides are TGCGCCAGCAGACCCCGGACCTTGCCCACTGAAGCTTTCTTT.

V gene TRBV7-2 combines with J gene TRBJ1-2; no reliable D call. Germline V CDR1 and CDR2: SGHTA, FQGNSA. V was shortened by 5 bases and J by 5 bases, with 24 bases between the two germline ends. CDR3 length equals 17 residues. The CDR3 is CASSPSFLASHFYGYTF. CDR3 nucleotides: TGTGCCAGCAGCCCCTCCTTTTTGGCCAGCCACTTTTATGGCTACACCTTC.